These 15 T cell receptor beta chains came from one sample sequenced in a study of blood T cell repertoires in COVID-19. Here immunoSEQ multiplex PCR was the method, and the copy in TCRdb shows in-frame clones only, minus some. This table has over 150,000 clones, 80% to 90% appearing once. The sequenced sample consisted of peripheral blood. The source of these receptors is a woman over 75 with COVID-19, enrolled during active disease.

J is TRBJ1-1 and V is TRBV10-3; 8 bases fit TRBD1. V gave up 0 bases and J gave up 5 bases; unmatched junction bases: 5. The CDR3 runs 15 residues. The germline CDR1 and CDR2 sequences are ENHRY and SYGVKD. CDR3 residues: CAISESARQGTEAFF. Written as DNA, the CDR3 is TGTGCCATCAGTGAGTCGGCACGACAGGGGACTGAAGCTTTCTTT.

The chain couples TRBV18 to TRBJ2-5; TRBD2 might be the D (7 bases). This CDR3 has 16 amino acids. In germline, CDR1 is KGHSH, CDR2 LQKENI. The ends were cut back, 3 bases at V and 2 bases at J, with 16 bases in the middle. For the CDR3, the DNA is TGTGCCAGCTCACCCCCGGTGGGAGGGGGTCAAGAGACCCAGTACTTC. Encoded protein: CASSPPVGGGQETQYF.

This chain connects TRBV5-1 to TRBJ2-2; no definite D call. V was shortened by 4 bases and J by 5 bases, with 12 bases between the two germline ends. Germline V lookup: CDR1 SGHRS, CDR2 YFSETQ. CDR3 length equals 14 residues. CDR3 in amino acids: CASSQSDSTGELFF. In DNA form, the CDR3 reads TGCGCCAGCAGCCAGTCAGACTCTACCGGGGAGCTGTTTTTT. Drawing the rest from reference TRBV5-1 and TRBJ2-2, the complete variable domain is KAGVTQTPRYLIKTRGQQVTLSCSPISGHRSVSWYQQTPGQGLQFLFEYFSETQRNKGNFPGRFSGRQFSNSRSEMNVSTLELGDSALYLCASSQSDSTGELFFGEGSRLTVL.

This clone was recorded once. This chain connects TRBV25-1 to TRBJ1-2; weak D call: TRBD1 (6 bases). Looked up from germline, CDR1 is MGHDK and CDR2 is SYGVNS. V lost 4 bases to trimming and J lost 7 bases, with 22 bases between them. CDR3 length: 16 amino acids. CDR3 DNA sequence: TGTGCCAGCAGTGGCCTGGGGGGGCAGGACCGGGGTGGCTACACCTTC. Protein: CASSGLGGQDRGGYTF.

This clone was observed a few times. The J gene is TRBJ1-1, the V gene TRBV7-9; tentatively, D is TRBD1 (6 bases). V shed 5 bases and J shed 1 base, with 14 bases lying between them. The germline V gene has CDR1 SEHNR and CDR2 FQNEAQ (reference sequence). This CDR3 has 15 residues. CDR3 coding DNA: TGTGCCAGCAGCCTCCCGGGACATCCGAACACTGAAGCTTTCTTT. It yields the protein CASSLPGHPNTEAFF.

The CDR3 DNA is TGTGCCAGCAGTCTTAGGACTAGCGGGAGGGCCGGGGAGCTGTTTTTT. Translation gives CASSLRTSGRAGELFF. V gene TRBV11-2 combines with J gene TRBJ2-2, with 15 bases that match TRBD2. After removal of 6 bases from V and 6 bases from J, the junction contained 5 bases not matched to a gene. Germline V CDR1 and CDR2: SGHAT, FQNNGV. This CDR3 is 16 amino acids long.

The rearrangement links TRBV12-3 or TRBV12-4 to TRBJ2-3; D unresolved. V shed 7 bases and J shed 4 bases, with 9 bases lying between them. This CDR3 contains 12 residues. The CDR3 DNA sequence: TGTGCCAGCACACATCCCCCAGATACGCAGTATTTT. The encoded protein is CASTHPPDTQYF.

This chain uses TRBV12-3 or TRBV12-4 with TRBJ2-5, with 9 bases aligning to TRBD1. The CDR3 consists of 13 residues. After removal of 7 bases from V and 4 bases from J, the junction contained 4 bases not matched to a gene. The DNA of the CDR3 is TGTGCCAGCAACGCGGACAGGGGAGAGACCCAGTACTTC. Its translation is CASNADRGETQYF.

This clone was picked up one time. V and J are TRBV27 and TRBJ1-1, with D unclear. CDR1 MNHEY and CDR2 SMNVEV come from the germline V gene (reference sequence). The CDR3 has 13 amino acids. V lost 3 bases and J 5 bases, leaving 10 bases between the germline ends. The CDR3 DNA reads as TGTGCCAGCAGTTTGTCAGGTGGAACTGAAGCTTTCTTT. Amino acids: CASSLSGGTEAFF.

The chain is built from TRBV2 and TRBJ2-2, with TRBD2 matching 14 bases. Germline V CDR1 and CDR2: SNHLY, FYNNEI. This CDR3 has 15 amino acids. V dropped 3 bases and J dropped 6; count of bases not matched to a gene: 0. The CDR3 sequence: CASSETSGGAGELFF. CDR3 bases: TGTGCCAGCAGTGAGACTAGCGGGGGGGCCGGGGAGCTGTTTTTT.

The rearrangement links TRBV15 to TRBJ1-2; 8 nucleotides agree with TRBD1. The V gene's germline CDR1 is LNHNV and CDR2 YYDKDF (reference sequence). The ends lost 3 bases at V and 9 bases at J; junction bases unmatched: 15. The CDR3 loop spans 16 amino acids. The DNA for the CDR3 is TGTGCCACCAGCAGCCCCGTTGGCGGGACAGGACTGCGCTACACCTTC. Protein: CATSSPVGGTGLRYTF.

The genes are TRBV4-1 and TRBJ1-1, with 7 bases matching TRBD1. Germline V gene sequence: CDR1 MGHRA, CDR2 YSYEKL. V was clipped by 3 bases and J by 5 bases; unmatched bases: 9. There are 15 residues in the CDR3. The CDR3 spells CASSQPTGPWTEAFF. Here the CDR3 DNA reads TGCGCCAGCAGCCAGCCGACAGGGCCTTGGACTGAAGCTTTCTTT.

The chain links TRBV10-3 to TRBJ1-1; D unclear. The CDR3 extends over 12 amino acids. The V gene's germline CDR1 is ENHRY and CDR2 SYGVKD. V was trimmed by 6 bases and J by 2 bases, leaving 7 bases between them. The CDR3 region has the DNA TGTGCCATCAGACACGTAAACACTGAAGCTTTCTTT. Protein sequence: CAIRHVNTEAFF.

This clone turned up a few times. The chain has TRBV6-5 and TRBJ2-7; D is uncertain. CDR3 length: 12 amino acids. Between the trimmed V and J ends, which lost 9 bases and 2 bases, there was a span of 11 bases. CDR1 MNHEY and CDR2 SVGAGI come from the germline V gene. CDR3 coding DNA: TGTGCCAGTACTGGCGGTACCTACGAGCAGTACTTC. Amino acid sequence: CASTGGTYEQYF.

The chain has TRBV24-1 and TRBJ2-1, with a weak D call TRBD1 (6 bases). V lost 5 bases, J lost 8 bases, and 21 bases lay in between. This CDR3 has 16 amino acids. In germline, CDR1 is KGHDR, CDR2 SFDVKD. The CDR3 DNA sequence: TGTGCCACCAGTGTACGTACAGGGCGAGGGGATTATGAGCAGTTCTTC. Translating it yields CATSVRTGRGDYEQFF.